These T cell receptor beta chains were read from a single sample in a study of cytomegalovirus exposure and HLA in healthy donors. Data came from immunoSEQ multiplex PCR; TCRdb stores just in-frame clones and leaves some out. The sample consists of 200,000 to 250,000 clones, 77% of them appearing once. Material: PBMCs. The receptors originated from an older woman in good health and CMV-seropositive. Both conserved end residues are part of each CDR3. A D gene is named only where the DNA matches it firmly. Only part of the rows carry a size: once, few, many, or a class if the clone is expanded.

j_call d_call clone_size v_call cdr3_nt cdr3_aa
TRBJ1-1 TRBD1 - TRBV18 TGTGCCAGCTCACCACCGGGACAGGGTGTTACTGAAGCTTTCTTT CASSPPGQGVTEAFF
TRBJ2-1 - - TRBV11-2 TGTGCCAGCAGCTCTAGCCCTGAGCAGTTCTTC CASSSSPEQFF
TRBJ1-1 TRBD1 - TRBV28 TGTGCCAGCAGGTTGACAGGGCGAGGAGCTTTCTTT CASRLTGRGAFF
TRBJ1-2 - - TRBV7-3 TGTGCCAGCAGCTACTCAATGAGTGGCTACACCTTC CASSYSMSGYTF
TRBJ1-1 - few TRBV7-8 TGTGCCAGCAGGCAGGTGAACACTGAAGCTTTCTTT CASRQVNTEAFF
TRBJ1-6 - - TRBV6-5 TGTGCCAGCAGCCCCTGGGAGCCAGATTCACCCCTCCACTTT CASSPWEPDSPLHF
TRBJ1-4 - - TRBV18 TGTGCCAGCTCACCAGTGGGCAGAGCTACTGAAAAACTGTTTTTT CASSPVGRATEKLFF
TRBJ2-5 - - TRBV10-3 TGTGCCATCAGTACGGGAGCTCAGGAGACCCAGTACTTC CAISTGAQETQYF
TRBJ1-5 - - TRBV30 TGTGCCTTTACACAGGGCGGCAATCAGCCCCAGCATTTT CAFTQGGNQPQHF
TRBJ1-3 TRBD1 few TRBV5-4 TGTGCCAGCAGCGGCCGGACAGGGCCTTCTGGAAACACCATATATTTT CASSGRTGPSGNTIYF
TRBJ1-6 - - TRBV30 TGTGCCTGGAGTCTTACAGTAGATTCACCCCTCCACTTT CAWSLTVDSPLHF
TRBJ1-5 TRBD1 - TRBV18 TGTGCCAGCTCACCAGGGACAGGGTTGAATCAGCCCCAGCATTTT CASSPGTGLNQPQHF
TRBJ2-5 - few TRBV5-6 TGTGCCAGCAGTAAGCCCCCAAGCGGTGTACTTCAAGAGACCCAGTACTTC CASSKPPSGVLQETQYF
TRBJ1-1 - - TRBV6-1 TGTGCCAGCAATAGACAGCCGATGAACACTGAAGCTTTCTTT CASNRQPMNTEAFF
TRBJ1-1 - - TRBV11-1 TGTGCCAGCAGCGCCCCGTGGGCCATGAACACTGAAGCTTTCTTT CASSAPWAMNTEAFF
TRBJ1-3 - - TRBV19 TGTGCCAGTTCAAGGCGGGCGTCCCTCCGAGGAAACACCATATATTTT CASSRRASLRGNTIYF
TRBJ2-3 - - TRBV7-2 TGTGCCAGCAGCCCGTGGGGCGGAAACACAGATACGCAGTATTTT CASSPWGGNTDTQYF
TRBJ2-5 - - TRBV18 TGTGCCAGCTCACCAGCCGGTCGAACCCAGTACTTC CASSPAGRTQYF
TRBJ2-7 - - TRBV6-1 TGTGCCAGCAGTGAAAGGGGGGGGTCCACCCGGGCCTACGAGCAGTACTTC CASSERGGSTRAYEQYF
TRBJ2-3 TRBD2 - TRBV29-1 TGCAGCGTCGACGGAGGTAGCGGGGGGGCAGATACGCAGTATTTT CSVDGGSGGADTQYF
TRBJ2-7 - - TRBV5-8 TGTGCCAGCAGCTTGGGTCAAAGGGGCTACGAGCAGTACTTC CASSLGQRGYEQYF
TRBJ2-7 TRBD2 few TRBV5-1 TGCGCCAGCAGCTCACTAGCGGGAGGCCTCTACGAGCAGTACTTC CASSSLAGGLYEQYF
TRBJ1-4 TRBD1 - TRBV7-8 TGTGCCAGCAGCCTGCGACAGGGGACCGGCCTAAATGAAAAACTGTTTTTT CASSLRQGTGLNEKLFF
TRBJ1-2 TRBD1 - TRBV5-4 TGTGCCAGCAGCCGTACAGGGGGCGTCGATGGCTACACCTTC CASSRTGGVDGYTF